Only a few counts were recorded for the clone carrying this T cell receptor beta chain. Antigen unknown. The germline CDR1 and CDR2 sequences are SGHRS and YFSETQ. The CDR3 consists of 17 residues. V gave up 0 bases and J gave up 0 bases; unmatched junction bases: 5. This sample stems from a study of beta chain features in type 1 diabetes. Study-wide background: There was similarity between patients and healthy donors in age, gender and cell yields. Points from the study as a whole: Moderate yet significant TCRB CDR3 shortening was seen in Type 1 diabetes patients in all four CD4+ subsets.

TCRB transcripts that were expressed got sequenced, as all of the isolated RNA had been reverse transcribed. Naive, central memory and regulatory T cell samples averaged around 3.9 million reads. Using immunoSEQ multiplex PCR, the repertoire was profiled, and TCRdb retains in-frame clones only, with some absent. The sample shows roughly 730,000 clones, roughly 13% of them seen only once. Sequenced: naive CD4+ T cells from blood. The clonotype originates from a man aged 18 to 30 with type 1 diabetes. This chain joins TRBV5-1 and TRBJ2-1; 8 bases align to TRBD2. Here the CDR3 reads CASSLVGLAGSYNEQFF. CDR3 nucleotides: TGCGCCAGCAGCTTGGTAGGGCTAGCGGGCTCCTACAATGAGCAGTTCTTC. The whole variable domain, remainder taken from reference TRBV5-1 and TRBJ2-1, is KAGVTQTPRYLIKTRGQQVTLSCSPISGHRSVSWYQQTPGQGLQFLFEYFSETQRNKGNFPGRFSGRQFSNSRSEMNVSTLELGDSALYLCASSLVGLAGSYNEQFFGPGTRLTVL.